The 6 T cell receptor beta chains below were found in one sample sequenced in a study of shared clonotypes between healthy human individuals. Naive CD8 cells lacked CD45RO, underwent positive selection for CCR7 and left out terminally differentiated effector memory CD45RA+ cells. TCRdb's table, derived via immunoSEQ multiplex PCR, lists solely in-frame clones and lacks some. This sample has about 2 million clones, with about 95% found just once. The sample taken for sequencing was naive CD8+ T cells sorted from blood. These receptors were taken from a man between 18 and 29 years old in good health.

This clone was detected only once. This rearrangement joins TRBV9 to TRBJ2-7; D ambiguous. Germline V gene data show CDR1 as SGDLS and CDR2 as YYNGEE. Trimming pared 2 bases from V and 0 bases from J, leaving 12 bases between. The CDR3 has 15 amino acids. CDR3 DNA sequence: TGTGCCAGCAGCGTTTCCCAGGTAGCCTCCTACGAGCAGTACTTC. It specifies CASSVSQVASYEQYF.

The gene calls are TRBV5-4 and TRBJ2-7; D gene unclear. The V gene lost 4 bases and the J gene lost 2 bases, with 13 bases spanning the gap. This CDR3 has 14 residues. CDR1 and CDR2 (germline): SGHNT, YYREEE (reference sequence). CDR3 nucleotides: TGTGCCAGCAGCATTCGGCAGGTGGCCTACGAGCAGTACTTC. This gives the protein CASSIRQVAYEQYF.

This chain joins TRBV4-1 and TRBJ2-7, with D possibly being TRBD1 (5 bases). V was pared by 0 bases and J by 3 bases, with 9 bases between. The CDR3 totals 14 residues. Germline CDR1 is MGHRA and CDR2 is YSYEKL. CDR3 loop: CASSQDTGIYEQYF. In DNA, the CDR3 is TGCGCCAGCAGCCAAGATACAGGCATCTACGAGCAGTACTTC.

Turning to this clone: Other DNA sequences from this sample encode an identical CDR3 as well. This chain links TRBV13 with TRBJ1-3; 9 bases are a match to TRBD1. The trim removed 4 bases at V and 2 bases at J, leaving 3 bases unmatched. Germline CDR1 reads PRHDT; CDR2 reads FYEKMQ (reference sequence). The CDR3 is made up of 15 amino acids. CDR3 coding DNA: TGTGCCAGCAGCTCTGGACAGGGGCCTGGAAACACCATATATTTT. Translating it yields CASSSGQGPGNTIYF.

The rearrangement uses TRBV7-9 and TRBJ1-2; D is possibly TRBD1 (5 bases). Germline-derived CDR1 and CDR2 are SEHNR and FQNEAQ (reference sequence). The V and J ends lost 6 bases and 3 bases respectively, with 14 bases between them. The CDR3 extends over 14 amino acids. The CDR3 here is CASSYLLGDYGYTF. CDR3 nucleotide sequence: TGTGCCAGCAGTTATCTCCTAGGGGACTATGGCTACACCTTC.

With regard to this clone: This CDR3 is also generated by other DNA sequences in the sample. The V and J genes are TRBV6-5 and TRBJ2-1; D might be TRBD1 (5 bases). Per germline, CDR1 MNHEY and CDR2 SVGAGI. V was trimmed by 6 bases and J by 4 bases, leaving 10 bases between them. CDR3 length: 13 residues. The CDR3 loop reads CASSSDSYNEQFF. CDR3 bases: TGTGCCAGCAGCTCTGACAGTTACAATGAGCAGTTCTTC.